One sample yielded the 17 T cell receptor beta chains listed below, sequenced in a study of cytotoxic CD8 clonotypes in ibrutinib-treated CLL. The method was immunoSEQ multiplex PCR; TCRdb's version includes in-frame clones alone and lacks a portion of them. The repertoire holds tens of thousands of clones, about 70% seen once, with about 13% in the top ten. The source was PBMCs, collected after 12 months of ibrutinib treatment. These receptors all come from a human donor with chronic lymphocytic leukemia.

V is TRBV5-4 and J is TRBJ2-2, with 7 bases matching TRBD2. Germline-derived CDR1 and CDR2 are SGHNT and YYREEE (reference sequence). There are 17 residues in the CDR3. Trimming at V came to 1 base and at J to 6 bases, leaving 12 bases not matched to a gene. The CDR3 sequence: CASSLFEFGEGAGELFF. CDR3 DNA sequence: TGTGCCAGCAGCTTGTTTGAATTCGGGGAGGGTGCCGGGGAGCTGTTTTTT.

V gene TRBV27 combines with J gene TRBJ2-5, with D hard to call. Trimming cost V 6 bases and J 4 bases, with 18 bases left between them. The CDR3 contains 15 residues. Looked up from germline, CDR1 is MNHEY and CDR2 is SMNVEV (reference sequence). The CDR3 DNA sequence: TGTGCCAGCAGCCCAGACCGAGGCTTCCCAGAGACCCAGTACTTC. Translation gives CASSPDRGFPETQYF.

The V call is TRBV27, the J call TRBJ2-4; no reliable D call. The V end was cut by 4 bases, the J end by 3 bases, with 7 bases between. CDR3 length: 13 residues. Germline loops: CDR1 MNHEY, CDR2 SMNVEV (reference sequence). The CDR3, as DNA: TGTGCCAGCAGTTACAGCGTCAAAAACATTCAGTACTTC. It is translated as CASSYSVKNIQYF.

This chain links TRBV5-6 with TRBJ1-2, with D possibly being TRBD1 (5 bases). The CDR3 is 13 residues long. Trimming took off 10 bases at V and 0 bases at J, with 13 bases between the two ends. Germline V lookup: CDR1 SGHDT, CDR2 YYEEEE. DNA of the CDR3: TGTGCCCCCGGGCGGGGGACTAACTATGGCTACACCTTC. Translating it yields CAPGRGTNYGYTF.

The rearrangement links TRBV5-6 to TRBJ1-4; possibly TRBD1 for D (6 bases). Germline loops: CDR1 SGHDT, CDR2 YYEEEE. The V end lost 2 bases, the J end lost 11 bases, and 16 bases lay between the germline ends. The CDR3 extends over 14 amino acids. In DNA form, the CDR3 reads TGTGCCAGCAGCTTACAGGGCGCCGGGGGTAAACTGTTTTTT. Amino acids: CASSLQGAGGKLFF.

The rearrangement joins TRBV7-2 to TRBJ1-4; D uncertain. Germline V gene data show CDR1 as SGHTA and CDR2 as FQGNSA. The CDR3 sequence is 10 residues long. V was shortened by 7 bases and J by 8 bases, with 5 bases between the two germline ends. CDR3 region: CASKGEKLFF. The CDR3 region has the DNA TGTGCCAGCAAGGGAGAAAAACTGTTTTTT.

This chain connects TRBV5-1 to TRBJ2-7, with D tentatively TRBD2 (6 bases). The CDR3 has 14 residues. Germline assignment: CDR1 SGHRS and CDR2 YFSETQ. With 0 bases removed from V and 3 bases from J, the gap between germline ends came to 10 bases. In DNA, the CDR3 is TGCGCCAGCAGCTTGGTGGAGGGGAACTACGAGCAGTACTTC. Translation gives CASSLVEGNYEQYF.

J is TRBJ2-1 and V is TRBV27, with TRBD2 identical over 12 bases. Trimming took 3 bases from V and 4 from J; bases not matched to a gene: 1. The germline V gene encodes CDR1 MNHEY and CDR2 SMNVEV (reference sequence). The CDR3 has 15 residues. The CDR3 reads CASSFLAGGYNEQFF. The CDR3, as DNA: TGTGCCAGCAGTTTCCTAGCGGGAGGGTACAATGAGCAGTTCTTC.

The V gene is TRBV5-4, the J gene TRBJ1-2; D unresolved. This CDR3 has 13 residues. Trimming stripped 1 base from V and 8 bases from J, with 12 bases between. CDR1 is SGHNT, CDR2 YYREEE, per germline (reference sequence). CDR3 residues: CASSLPDGYGYTF. The CDR3 DNA follows: TGTGCCAGCAGCTTGCCGGACGGCTACGGCTACACCTTC.

CDR3 nucleotides: TGTGCCAGCAGTGGGGACGGGGGTACTGAAGCTTTCTTT. Its translation: CASSGDGGTEAFF. V and J are TRBV6-4 and TRBJ1-1, with D tentatively TRBD1 (5 bases). The V end was cut by 4 bases, the J end by 5 bases, with 11 bases between. The CDR3 contains 13 residues. Per the germline V gene, CDR1 is MRHNA and CDR2 is SNTAGT.

The genes are TRBV27 and TRBJ1-2; 9 nucleotides agree with TRBD1. Germline CDR1 is MNHEY and CDR2 is SMNVEV (reference sequence). The J segment lost 6 bases and the V segment lost 2 bases, leaving 1 base of the junction unmatched. This CDR3 has 13 residues. The CDR3 spells CASSLRQGDGYTF. The CDR3 nucleotides read TGTGCCAGCAGTTTAAGACAGGGGGATGGCTACACCTTC.

The chain combines TRBV4-2 with TRBJ2-1; maybe TRBD2 (7 bases). The V end was cut by 0 bases, the J end by 1 base, with 13 bases between. There are 17 residues in the CDR3. CDR1 is LGHNA, CDR2 YNFKEQ, per germline. DNA of the CDR3: TGTGCCAGCAGCCAAGACCCGCGGGGGCATTCCTACAATGAGCAGTTCTTC. Its protein is CASSQDPRGHSYNEQFF.

The gene calls are TRBV13 and TRBJ1-3; D remains ambiguous. The CDR3 sequence is 14 residues long. Germline V lookup: CDR1 PRHDT, CDR2 FYEKMQ (reference sequence). Trimming stripped 2 bases from V and 1 base from J, with 6 bases between. CDR3 region: CASSLTASGNTIYF. CDR3 bases: TGTGCCAGCAGCTTAACAGCATCTGGAAACACCATATATTTT.

This chain connects TRBV11-2 to TRBJ2-1; D assignment may be TRBD1 or TRBD2 (6 bases each). This CDR3 is 15 amino acids long. Germline-derived CDR1 and CDR2 are SGHAT and FQNNGV. V lost 6 bases, J lost 2 bases, and 14 bases lay in between. The CDR3 loop is CASSPLGGPYNEQFF. The CDR3 nucleotides read TGTGCCAGCAGTCCTTTGGGGGGCCCCTACAATGAGCAGTTCTTC.

This clone showed up just a few times. The chain has TRBV18 and TRBJ2-5; D is ambiguous. The CDR3 extends over 13 amino acids. The germline V gene encodes CDR1 KGHSH and CDR2 LQKENI. Between the trimmed V and J ends, which lost 2 bases and 5 bases, there was a span of 9 bases. CDR3 amino acids: CASSPGSRETQYF. CDR3 nucleotide sequence: TGTGCCAGCTCACCAGGGTCGAGGGAGACCCAGTACTTC.

This clone was recorded a few times. CDR3 residues: CASSTPYEQYF. The CDR3 DNA follows: TGCGCCAGCAGCACACCCTACGAGCAGTACTTC. The J gene is TRBJ2-7, the V gene TRBV5-1; unclear D gene. Trimming shortened V by 4 bases and J by 2 bases, and 4 bases separated the two germline ends. The germline V gene has CDR1 SGHRS and CDR2 YFSETQ. This CDR3 has 11 residues.

V gene TRBV19 combines with J gene TRBJ2-7; possible D gene TRBD1, 7 bases. This CDR3 is 14 amino acids long. V shed 10 bases and J shed 4 bases, with 20 bases lying between them. Per germline, CDR1 LNHDA and CDR2 SQIVND (reference sequence). The CDR3 protein is CATAPGDSFYEQYF. CDR3 nucleotides: TGTGCCACCGCACCGGGGGACAGCTTTTACGAGCAGTACTTC.